The rows below give T cell receptor beta chains drawn from one sample of a study of blood T cell repertoires in COVID-19. Produced via immunoSEQ multiplex PCR; TCRdb's table is partial and in-frame only. The sample gives about 160,000 clones, roughly 89% of which show up once; over 3.5% is in the top ten. The sample taken for sequencing was peripheral blood. These receptors all come from a woman in her sixties who had recovered from COVID-19. Each CDR3 is given with its conserved first and last residue. Fields, in order: J gene, clone size, D gene, V gene, CDR3 protein, CDR3 DNA. A D gene is named only where the DNA matches it firmly. Clone size is stated in some rows and not others, as once, few, many or a class when expanded.

TRBJ1-2 - - TRBV28 CASSLAGGTNYGYTF TGTGCCAGCAGTTTGGCAGGAGGTACGAACTATGGCTACACCTTC
TRBJ2-5 - - TRBV6-5 CASSYHPGDQETQYF TGTGCCAGCAGTTACCACCCAGGGGACCAAGAGACCCAGTACTTC
TRBJ1-1 - TRBD1 TRBV9 CASSVGGQGAGNTEAFF TGTGCCAGCAGCGTAGGTGGGCAGGGGGCCGGGAACACTGAAGCTTTCTTT
TRBJ2-3 - - TRBV11-1 CASSRQNLDTQYF TGTGCCAGCAGCCGACAGAACCTGGATACGCAGTATTTT
TRBJ1-6 - - TRBV28 CASTLPGSPLHF TGTGCCAGCACCCTGCCCGGGTCACCCCTCCACTTT
TRBJ2-2 once - TRBV7-2 CASSNKRDTGELFF TGTGCCAGCAGTAATAAGAGAGACACCGGGGAGCTGTTTTTT
TRBJ2-2 - - TRBV5-1 CASSPRTNTGELFF TGCGCCAGCAGCCCTAGAACGAACACCGGGGAGCTGTTTTTT
TRBJ1-1 - TRBD1 TRBV23-1 CASSQTRTFGPRDRAHDTEAFF TGCGCCAGCAGTCAAACCCGTACCTTCGGGCCCCGGGACAGGGCACATGACACTGAAGCTTTCTTT
TRBJ2-6 - TRBD2 TRBV29-1 CSVGGGDSNSGANVLTF TGCAGCGTTGGCGGGGGGGACTCGAACTCTGGGGCCAACGTCCTGACTTTC
TRBJ2-1 - - TRBV7-9 CASSFSPLGEQFF TGTGCCAGCAGTTTTAGTCCCCTTGGTGAGCAGTTCTTC
TRBJ2-7 - TRBD1 TRBV19 CASSPGQGSSYEQYF TGTGCCAGTAGCCCGGGACAGGGGAGTTCCTACGAGCAGTACTTC
TRBJ2-7 - - TRBV5-1 CASSLASVGRAGYEQYF TGCGCCAGCAGCTTGGCCTCCGTGGGCAGGGCGGGATACGAGCAGTACTTC
TRBJ1-1 - - TRBV6-5 CASSYDSGWGTEAFF TGTGCCAGCAGCTACGACAGTGGTTGGGGCACTGAAGCTTTCTTT
TRBJ2-1 - - TRBV15 CATSREDTPTAFF TGTGCCACCAGCAGAGAAGACACCCCAACGGCGTTCTTC
TRBJ2-1 - TRBD2 TRBV2 CASSEEGTNNEQFF TGTGCCAGCAGTGAAGAAGGGACTAACAATGAGCAGTTCTTC
TRBJ1-6 - - TRBV21-1 CASIPRDRVRHSPLHF TGTGCCAGCATCCCTCGAGACAGGGTGCGTCATTCACCCCTCCACTTT
TRBJ2-1 - TRBD1 TRBV2 CASSALRGQVYNEQFF TGTGCCAGCAGTGCGTTAAGGGGGCAGGTCTACAATGAGCAGTTCTTC
TRBJ2-5 - TRBD2 TRBV4-1 CASSQSPGLVEETQYF TGCGCCAGCAGCCAAAGCCCGGGACTAGTCGAAGAGACCCAGTACTTC
TRBJ2-5 - TRBD2 TRBV4-1 CASSQGRASGGETQYF TGCGCCAGCAGCCAAGGGAGGGCTAGCGGGGGAGAGACCCAGTACTTC
TRBJ2-5 - - TRBV19 CASSIEGRRETQYF TGTGCCAGTAGTATTGAGGGAAGACGGGAGACCCAGTACTTC
TRBJ1-1 - - TRBV7-9 CASSLEGGTEAFF TGTGCCAGCAGCTTAGAAGGGGGCACTGAAGCTTTCTTT
TRBJ1-2 - TRBD1 TRBV5-1 CASSSPLTGTYGYTF TGCGCCAGCAGCAGCCCCTTGACAGGGACCTATGGCTACACCTTC
TRBJ1-4 - - TRBV9 CASSVSQVFNEKLFF TGTGCCAGCAGCGTCTCACAGGTTTTTAATGAAAAACTGTTTTTT
TRBJ1-1 few - TRBV6-5 CASRPESLEAFF TGTGCCAGCAGGCCCGAGAGCCTTGAAGCTTTCTTT
TRBJ2-5 once TRBD2 TRBV9 CASSVLAGDFQETQYF TGTGCCAGCAGCGTACTAGCGGGGGATTTCCAAGAGACCCAGTACTTC
TRBJ2-4 - - TRBV5-1 CASSLGGEKNIQYF TGCGCCAGCAGCTTGGGGGGAGAGAAAAACATTCAGTACTTC
TRBJ2-5 - - TRBV5-1 CASSRSGQSRQETQYF TGCGCCAGCAGCCGGTCAGGACAGAGCCGCCAAGAGACCCAGTACTTC
TRBJ1-5 - - TRBV6-5 CASYPRAGRNQPQHF TGTGCCAGCTACCCCCGGGCGGGGAGGAATCAGCCCCAGCATTTT
TRBJ2-1 - TRBD2 TRBV13 CASSWAWTSGGSSSNEQFF TGTGCCAGCAGCTGGGCCTGGACTAGCGGGGGGTCCTCCTCCAATGAGCAGTTCTTC
TRBJ1-6 - - TRBV30 CAWSVLTDSPLHF TGTGCCTGGAGTGTACTAACGGATTCACCCCTCCACTTT
TRBJ2-3 - - TRBV14 CASSPRVSGTDTQYF TGTGCCAGCAGCCCCCGGGTTTCCGGCACAGATACGCAGTATTTT
TRBJ2-5 - - TRBV9 CASSVGGRQETQYF TGTGCCAGCAGCGTAGGTGGGAGACAAGAGACCCAGTACTTC
TRBJ2-5 few TRBD1 TRBV5-1 CASSLFGTEQETQYF TGCGCCAGCAGCCTATTTGGGACAGAGCAAGAGACCCAGTACTTC
TRBJ1-5 - - TRBV19 CASSITQYQPQHF TGTGCCAGTAGTATAACGCAGTATCAGCCCCAGCATTTT
TRBJ1-4 - - TRBV21-1 CASSTTGDGTAEKLFF TGTGCCAGCAGCACAACAGGGGATGGGACGGCTGAAAAACTGTTTTTT
TRBJ2-4 - - TRBV11-2 CASSLLRTASTSQYF TGTGCCAGCAGCTTACTTCGGACAGCTTCAACCAGTCAGTACTTC
TRBJ2-1 - - TRBV9 CASSVDRAGYNEQFF TGTGCCAGCAGCGTAGATCGTGCAGGTTACAATGAGCAGTTCTTC
TRBJ1-2 - TRBD1 TRBV24-1 CATSDSGTGGRPNSANYGYTF TGTGCCACCAGTGACTCCGGGACAGGGGGCCGGCCTAACTCAGCTAACTATGGCTACACCTTC
TRBJ1-1 - - TRBV4-1 CASSPEGGTEAFF TGCGCCAGCAGCCCCGAGGGGGGGACTGAAGCTTTCTTT